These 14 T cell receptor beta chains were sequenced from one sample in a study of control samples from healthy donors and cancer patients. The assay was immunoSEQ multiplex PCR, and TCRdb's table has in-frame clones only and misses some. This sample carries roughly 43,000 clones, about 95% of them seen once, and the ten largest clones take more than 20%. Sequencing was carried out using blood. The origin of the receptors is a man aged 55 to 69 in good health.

The CDR3 loop is CASSSRLAGVGEQFF. CDR3 coding DNA: TGTGCCAGCAGCTCCAGACTAGCGGGAGTAGGTGAGCAGTTCTTC. This rearrangement joins TRBV7-8 to TRBJ2-1; 12 bases match TRBD2. CDR3 length: 15 amino acids. With V trimmed by 4 bases and J by 9 bases, 7 bases remained unmatched. The V gene's germline CDR1 is SGHVS and CDR2 FQNEAQ.

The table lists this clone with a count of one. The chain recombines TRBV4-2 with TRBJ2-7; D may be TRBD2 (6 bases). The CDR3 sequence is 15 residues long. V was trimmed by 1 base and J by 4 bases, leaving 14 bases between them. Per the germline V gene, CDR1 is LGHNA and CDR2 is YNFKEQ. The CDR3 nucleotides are TGTGCCAGCAGCCAAGGTACGGGAGTGGGTTACGAGCAGTACTTC. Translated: CASSQGTGVGYEQYF.

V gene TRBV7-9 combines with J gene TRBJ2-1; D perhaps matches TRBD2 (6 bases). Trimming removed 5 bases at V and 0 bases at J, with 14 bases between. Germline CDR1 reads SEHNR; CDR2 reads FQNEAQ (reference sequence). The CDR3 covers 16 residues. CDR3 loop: CASSPTSMSSYNEQFF. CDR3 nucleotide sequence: TGTGCCAGCAGCCCTACTAGCATGAGCTCCTACAATGAGCAGTTCTTC.

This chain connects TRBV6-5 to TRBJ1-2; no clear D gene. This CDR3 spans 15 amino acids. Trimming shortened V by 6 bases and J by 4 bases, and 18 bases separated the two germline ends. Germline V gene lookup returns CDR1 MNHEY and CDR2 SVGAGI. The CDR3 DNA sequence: TGTGCCAGCAGCGAGGATCTTCGGAAGTTCTATGGCTACACCTTC. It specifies CASSEDLRKFYGYTF.

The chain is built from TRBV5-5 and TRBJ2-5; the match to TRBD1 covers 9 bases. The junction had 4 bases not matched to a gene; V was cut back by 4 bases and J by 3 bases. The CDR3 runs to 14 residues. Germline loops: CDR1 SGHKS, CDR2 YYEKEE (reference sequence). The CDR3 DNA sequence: TGTGCCAGCAGCCTATGGGACAGGGAAGAGACCCAGTACTTC. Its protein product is CASSLWDREETQYF.

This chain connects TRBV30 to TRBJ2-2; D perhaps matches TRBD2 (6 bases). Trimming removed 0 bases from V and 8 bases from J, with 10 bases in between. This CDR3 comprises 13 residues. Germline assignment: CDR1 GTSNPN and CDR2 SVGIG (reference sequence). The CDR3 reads CAWSVRGGGELFF. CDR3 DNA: TGTGCCTGGAGTGTACGGGGAGGTGGGGAGCTGTTTTTT.

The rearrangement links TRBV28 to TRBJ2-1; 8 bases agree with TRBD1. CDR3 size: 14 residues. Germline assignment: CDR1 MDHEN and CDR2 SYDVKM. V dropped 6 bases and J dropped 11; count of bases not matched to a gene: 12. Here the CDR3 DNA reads TGTGCCAGCAGCCGACAGGGGCCGGTGGACAAGCAGTTCTTC. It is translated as CASSRQGPVDKQFF.

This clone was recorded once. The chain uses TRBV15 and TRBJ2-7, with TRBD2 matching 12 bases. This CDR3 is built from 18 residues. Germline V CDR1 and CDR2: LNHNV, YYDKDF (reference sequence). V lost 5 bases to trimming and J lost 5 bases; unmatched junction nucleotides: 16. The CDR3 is CATSGPSGRALVENEQYF. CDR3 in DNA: TGTGCCACCAGCGGACCTAGCGGGAGGGCCCTCGTGGAGAACGAGCAGTACTTC.

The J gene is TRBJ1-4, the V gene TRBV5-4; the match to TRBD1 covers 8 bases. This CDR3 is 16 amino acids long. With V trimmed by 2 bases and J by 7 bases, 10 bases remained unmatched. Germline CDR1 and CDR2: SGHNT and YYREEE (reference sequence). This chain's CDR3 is CASSFGQGVLPEKLFF. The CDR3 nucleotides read TGTGCCAGCAGCTTCGGACAGGGTGTTTTGCCTGAAAAACTGTTTTTT.

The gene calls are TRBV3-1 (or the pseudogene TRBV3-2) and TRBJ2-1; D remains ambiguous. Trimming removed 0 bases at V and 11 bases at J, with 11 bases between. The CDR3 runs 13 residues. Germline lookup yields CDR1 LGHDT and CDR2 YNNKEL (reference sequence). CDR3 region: CASSQDLDRKQFF. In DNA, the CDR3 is TGTGCCAGCAGCCAAGATTTGGACCGAAAGCAGTTCTTC.

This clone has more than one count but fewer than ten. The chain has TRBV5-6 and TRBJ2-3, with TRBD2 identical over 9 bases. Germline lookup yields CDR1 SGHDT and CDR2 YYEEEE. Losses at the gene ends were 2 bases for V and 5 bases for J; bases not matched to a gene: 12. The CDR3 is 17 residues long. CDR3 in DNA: TGTGCCAGCAGCTTCGACATGGTAGCGGGAGCTGGAGATACGCAGTATTTT. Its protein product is CASSFDMVAGAGDTQYF.

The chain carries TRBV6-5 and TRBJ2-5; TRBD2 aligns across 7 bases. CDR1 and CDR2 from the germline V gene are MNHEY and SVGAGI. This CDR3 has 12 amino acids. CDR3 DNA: TGTTCTCATTCTCGGGAGGTAGGGACCCAGTACTTC. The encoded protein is CSHSREVGTQYF.

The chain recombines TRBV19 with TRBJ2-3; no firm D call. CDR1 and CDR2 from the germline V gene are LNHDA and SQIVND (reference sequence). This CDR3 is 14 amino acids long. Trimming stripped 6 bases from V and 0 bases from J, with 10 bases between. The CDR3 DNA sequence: TGTGCCAGTAGCGTCGGGCATAGCACAGATACGCAGTATTTT. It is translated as CASSVGHSTDTQYF.

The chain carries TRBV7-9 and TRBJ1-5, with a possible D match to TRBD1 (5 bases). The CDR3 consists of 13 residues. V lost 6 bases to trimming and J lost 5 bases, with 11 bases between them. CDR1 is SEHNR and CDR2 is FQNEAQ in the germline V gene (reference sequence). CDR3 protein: CASSVGGDQPQHF. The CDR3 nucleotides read TGTGCCAGCAGTGTCGGGGGAGATCAGCCCCAGCATTTT.